This is a list of T cell receptor beta chains from one sample in a study of naive CD8 T cells in extremely preterm neonates. The data were produced by immunoSEQ multiplex PCR, yet TCRdb's version contains in-frame clones alone and is incomplete. The sample lists more than 4,500 clones, around 97% occurring once. Sequencing used naive CD8+ T cells from cord blood. These receptors were collected from a newborn in good health. Each CDR3 is given with its conserved first and last residue. A D gene is named only where the DNA matches it firmly. Where a row states a size, it is once, few, many or the class of an expanded clone; other rows omit it.

j_call d_call v_call clone_size cdr3_nt cdr3_aa
TRBJ2-5 NA TRBV14 NA TGTGCCAGCAGCCAACCAGCGGTCCAAGAGACCCAGTACTTC CASSQPAVQETQYF
TRBJ2-7 NA TRBV7-9 NA TGTGCCAGCAGCTTACCCTCCCGGGAGCCGTACTCCTACGAGCAGTACTTC CASSLPSREPYSYEQYF
TRBJ2-7 TRBD1 TRBV4-3 once TGCGCCAGCAGCCCAGGGACAGGGGGGGACTACGAGCAGTACTTC CASSPGTGGDYEQYF
TRBJ2-7 TRBD1 TRBV5-5 NA TGTGCCAGCAGCTACGGACAGGGCTACGAGCAGTACTTC CASSYGQGYEQYF
TRBJ2-2 TRBD1 TRBV9 NA TGTGCCAGCAGCGTAGCTACGGACAGGGGGGACACCGGGGAGCTGTTTTTT CASSVATDRGDTGELFF
TRBJ2-2 NA TRBV27 NA TGTGCCAGCAGGGGCACTAACACCGGGGAGCTGTTTTTT CASRGTNTGELFF
TRBJ1-2 NA TRBV4-3 few TGCGCCAGCAGCCCCAGTCCCCAGGGGCCCGGGGGCTACACCTTC CASSPSPQGPGGYTF
TRBJ2-5 TRBD1 TRBV28 once TGTGCCAGCAGGACAGGGGGAGAGACCCAGTACTTC CASRTGGETQYF
TRBJ1-2 TRBD1 TRBV7-6 NA TGTGCCAGCAGCTTAGGGACAGGAGGCTATGGCTACACCTTC CASSLGTGGYGYTF
TRBJ2-1 TRBD2 TRBV27 NA TGTGCCAGCAGTTTTCTTTATACTAGCGGGAGCAGGGAGCAGTTCTTC CASSFLYTSGSREQFF
TRBJ2-1 NA TRBV4-3 NA TGCGCCAGCAGCCATACTGAGAATGAGCAGTTCTTC CASSHTENEQFF
TRBJ2-2 NA TRBV21-1 NA TGTGCCAGCAGCCGTCGGACAGGGTACACCGGGGAGCTGTTTTTT CASSRRTGYTGELFF
TRBJ2-1 TRBD2 TRBV11-2 NA TGTGCCAGCAGCTTGGTCGGACTAGCGGGGGGGACTGAGCAGTTCTTC CASSLVGLAGGTEQFF
TRBJ2-7 TRBD2 TRBV13 NA TGTGCCAGCCAGAGCGGGGGGGCCGGGGAGCAGTACTTC CASQSGGAGEQYF
TRBJ1-2 NA TRBV19 NA TGTGCCAGTCGGACAGACCGCCAGGCTGGATATGGCTACACCTTC CASRTDRQAGYGYTF
TRBJ2-1 TRBD2 TRBV2 NA TGTGCCAGCAGGACTAGCGGGGGCTACAATGAGCAGTTCTTC CASRTSGGYNEQFF
TRBJ2-1 TRBD2 TRBV5-1 NA TGCGCCAGCAGCTTGGATGGGGGACTAGCGGGCTACAATGAGCAGTTCTTC CASSLDGGLAGYNEQFF
TRBJ1-6 NA TRBV4-1 NA TGCGCCAGCAGCCCCTTAGCGAGCTCCTATAATTCACCCCTCCACTTT CASSPLASSYNSPLHF
TRBJ1-2 TRBD1 TRBV4-3 NA TGCGCCAGCAGCCCGGGACAGGGGATCTATGGCTACACCTTC CASSPGQGIYGYTF
TRBJ2-3 TRBD1 TRBV6-5 NA TGTGCCAGCAGTCCGGGACAGGGGCAGTATTTT CASSPGQGQYF
TRBJ1-3 NA TRBV27 once TGTGCCAGCAGTTTCGACAGCTCTGGAAACACCATATATTTT CASSFDSSGNTIYF
TRBJ1-2 TRBD1 TRBV5-6 NA TGTGCCAGCAGCTGGGGGGTCGGGGACAGGGATGGCTACACCTTC CASSWGVGDRDGYTF
TRBJ1-3 TRBD1 TRBV9 NA TGTGCCAGCAGCTCGCGGACAGGTGGAAACACCATATATTTT CASSSRTGGNTIYF
TRBJ2-1 TRBD2 TRBV7-9 NA TGTGCCAGCAGCTCGCCACTAGCGGGGGGGGTGGAGCAGTTCTTC CASSSPLAGGVEQFF
TRBJ2-7 NA TRBV15 NA TGTGCCACCAGCCCGGGACACTCCTACGAGCAGTACTTC CATSPGHSYEQYF
TRBJ2-2 TRBD2 TRBV13 NA TGTGCCAGCAGCTCTGCACTAGCGGGAGGCGGAGGCGGGGAGCTGTTTTTT CASSSALAGGGGGELFF
TRBJ2-7 TRBD2 TRBV19 NA TGTGCCAGTAGTATAGGACGAGCGGGGGGGCTCAACGAGCAGTACTTC CASSIGRAGGLNEQYF
TRBJ2-1 TRBD2 TRBV27 NA TGTGCCAGCAGCCCGGGACTAGCGCTTTTTTCTTACAATGAGCAGTTCTTC CASSPGLALFSYNEQFF
TRBJ1-2 NA TRBV12-5 NA TGTGCTAGTGGTTTGGAGCCGACGGGGTACTATGGCTACACCTTC CASGLEPTGYYGYTF
TRBJ1-5 TRBD1 TRBV19 NA TGTGCCAGTAGTACATGGACAGGGTTCGATCAGCCCCAGCATTTT CASSTWTGFDQPQHF